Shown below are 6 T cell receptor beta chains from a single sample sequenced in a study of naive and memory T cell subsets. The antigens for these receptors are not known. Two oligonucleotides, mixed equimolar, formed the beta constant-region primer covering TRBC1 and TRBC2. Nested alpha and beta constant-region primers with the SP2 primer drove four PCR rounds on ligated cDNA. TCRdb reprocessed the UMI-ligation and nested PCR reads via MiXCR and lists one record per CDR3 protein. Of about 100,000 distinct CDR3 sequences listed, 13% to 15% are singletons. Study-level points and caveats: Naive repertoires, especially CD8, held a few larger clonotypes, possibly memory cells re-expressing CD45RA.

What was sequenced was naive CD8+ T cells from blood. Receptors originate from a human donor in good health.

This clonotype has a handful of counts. The CDR3 region is CASSPFPTPGQGIGETQYF. Here the CDR3 DNA reads TGTGCCAGCTCACCTTTTCCTACCCCGGGACAGGGGATCGGAGAGACCCAGTACTTC. This chain connects TRBV18 to TRBJ2-5, with 10 bases lining up with TRBD1. Germline V gives CDR1 KGHSH, CDR2 LQKENI. Trimming at V came to 3 bases and at J to 4 bases, leaving 17 bases not matched to a gene. The CDR3 length is 19 residues. Full variable domain (remainder filled in from reference TRBV18 and TRBJ2-5): NAGVMQNPRHLVRRRGQEARLRCSPMKGHSHVYWYRQLPEEGLKFMVYLQKENIIDESGMPKERFSAEFPKEGPSILRIQQVVRGDSAAYFCASSPFPTPGQGIGETQYFGPGTRLLVL.

The CDR3 DNA reads TGCGCCAGAGTGCCTAGCCAAGAGACCCAGTACTTC. This translates into CARVPSQETQYF. The genes are TRBV4-3 and TRBJ2-5; no reliable D call. Germline CDR1 LGHNA, CDR2 YSLEER. V was pared by 9 bases and J by 1 base, with 9 bases between. This CDR3 has 12 residues.

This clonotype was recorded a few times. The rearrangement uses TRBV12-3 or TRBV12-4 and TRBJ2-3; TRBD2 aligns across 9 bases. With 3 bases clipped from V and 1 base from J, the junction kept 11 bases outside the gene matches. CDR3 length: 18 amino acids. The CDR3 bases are TGTGCCAGCAGTTTCGGCCTAGCGGGACGGTGGGGCACAGATACGCAGTATTTT. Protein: CASSFGLAGRWGTDTQYF.

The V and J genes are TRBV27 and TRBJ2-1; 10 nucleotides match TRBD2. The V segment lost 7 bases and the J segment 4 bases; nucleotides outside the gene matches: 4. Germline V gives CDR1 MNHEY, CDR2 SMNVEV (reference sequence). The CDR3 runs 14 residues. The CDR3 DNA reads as TGTGCCAGCAAAACTAGCGGGGAGTACAATGAGCAGTTCTTC. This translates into CASKTSGEYNEQFF.

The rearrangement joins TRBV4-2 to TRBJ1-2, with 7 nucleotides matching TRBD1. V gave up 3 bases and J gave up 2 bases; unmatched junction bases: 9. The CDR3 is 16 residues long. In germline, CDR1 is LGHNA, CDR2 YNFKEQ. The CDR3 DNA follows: TGTGCCAGCAGCCAGAGGACAGGTCAACTCAACTATGGCTACACCTTC. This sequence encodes CASSQRTGQLNYGYTF.

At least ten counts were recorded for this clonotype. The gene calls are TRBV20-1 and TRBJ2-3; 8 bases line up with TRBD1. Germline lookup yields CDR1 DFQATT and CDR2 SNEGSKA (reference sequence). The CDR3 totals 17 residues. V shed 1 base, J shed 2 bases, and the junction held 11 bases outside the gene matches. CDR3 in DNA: TGCAGTGCTAGAGTGGGGTTGACAGGGGTCATCACAGATACGCAGTATTTT. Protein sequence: CSARVGLTGVITDTQYF.